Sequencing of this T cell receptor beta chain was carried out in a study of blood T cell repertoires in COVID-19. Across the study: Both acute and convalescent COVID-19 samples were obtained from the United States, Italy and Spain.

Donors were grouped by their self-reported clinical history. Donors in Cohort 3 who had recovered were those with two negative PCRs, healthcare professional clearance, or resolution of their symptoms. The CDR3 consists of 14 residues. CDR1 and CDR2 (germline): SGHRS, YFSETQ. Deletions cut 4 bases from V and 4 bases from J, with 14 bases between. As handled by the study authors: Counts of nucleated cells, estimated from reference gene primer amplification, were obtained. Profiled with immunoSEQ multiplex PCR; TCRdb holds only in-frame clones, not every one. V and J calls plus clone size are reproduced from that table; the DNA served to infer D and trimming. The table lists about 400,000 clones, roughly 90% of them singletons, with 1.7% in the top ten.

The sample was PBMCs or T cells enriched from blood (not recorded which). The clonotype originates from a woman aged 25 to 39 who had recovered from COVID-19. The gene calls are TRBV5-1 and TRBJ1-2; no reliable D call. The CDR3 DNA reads TGCGCCAGCAGCCCCCGGGAGATTGTCTATGGCTACACCTTC. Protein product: CASSPREIVYGYTF.